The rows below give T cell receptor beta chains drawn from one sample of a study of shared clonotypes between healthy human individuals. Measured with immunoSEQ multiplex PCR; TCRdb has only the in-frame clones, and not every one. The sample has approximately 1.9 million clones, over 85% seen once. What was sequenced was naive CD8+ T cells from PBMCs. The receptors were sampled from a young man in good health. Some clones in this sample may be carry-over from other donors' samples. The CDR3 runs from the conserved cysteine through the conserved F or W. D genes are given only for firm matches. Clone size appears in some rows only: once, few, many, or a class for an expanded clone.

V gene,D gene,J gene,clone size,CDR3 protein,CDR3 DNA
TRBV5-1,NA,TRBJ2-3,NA,CASSLNTDTQYF,TGCGCCAGCAGCTTGAACACAGATACGCAGTATTTT
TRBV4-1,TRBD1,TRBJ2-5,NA,CASSTRTGTDETQYF,TGCGCCAGCAGCACACGGACAGGGACGGATGAGACCCAGTACTTC
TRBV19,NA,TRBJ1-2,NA,CASSRGPFYGYTF,TGTGCCAGTAGTAGGGGGCCGTTCTATGGCTACACCTTC
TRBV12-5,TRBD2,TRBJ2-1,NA,CASGLLAGPYNEQFF,TGTGCTAGTGGTTTACTAGCGGGGCCCTACAATGAGCAGTTCTTC
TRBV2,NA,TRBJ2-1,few,CASSEHSHPEFF,TGTGCCAGCAGTGAACATTCACATCCCGAGTTCTTC
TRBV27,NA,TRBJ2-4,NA,CASSPRSWEMGKNIQYF,TGTGCCAGCAGCCCCAGGTCGTGGGAGATGGGCAAAAACATTCAGTACTTC
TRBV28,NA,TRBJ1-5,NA,CASSPGRSNQPQHF,TGTGCCAGCAGTCCCGGACGGAGCAATCAGCCCCAGCATTTT
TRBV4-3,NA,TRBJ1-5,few,CASSQDMGDNQPQHF,TGCGCCAGCAGCCAAGATATGGGGGACAATCAGCCCCAGCATTTT
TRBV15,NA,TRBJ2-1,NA,CATSRDALRRAGSFF,TGTGCCACCAGCAGAGATGCCCTTCGGCGGGCCGGGTCGTTCTTC
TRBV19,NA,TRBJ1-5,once,CASSIYSAYQPQHF,TGTGCCAGTAGTATTTATAGCGCCTATCAGCCCCAGCATTTT
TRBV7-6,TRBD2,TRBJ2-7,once,CASSLAPGLVYEQYF,TGTGCCAGCAGCTTAGCGCCGGGACTAGTCTACGAGCAGTACTTC
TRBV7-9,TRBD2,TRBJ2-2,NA,CASSLAGLAGANTGELFF,TGTGCCAGCAGCTTAGCGGGACTAGCGGGTGCGAACACCGGGGAGCTGTTTTTT
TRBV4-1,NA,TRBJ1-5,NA,CASSQQGGGWPQHF,TGCGCCAGCAGCCAACAAGGTGGGGGCTGGCCCCAGCATTTT
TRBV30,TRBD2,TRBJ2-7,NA,CAWSVQRELYEQYF,TGTGCCTGGAGTGTACAGCGGGAGCTGTACGAGCAGTACTTC
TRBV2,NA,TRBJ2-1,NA,CASSAASGQEVDEQFF,TGTGCCAGCAGTGCGGCTAGCGGACAGGAGGTCGATGAGCAGTTCTTC
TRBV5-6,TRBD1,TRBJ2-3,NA,CASSQGAPLRSTDTQYF,TGTGCCAGCAGCCAGGGGGCTCCCTTGCGGAGCACAGATACGCAGTATTTT
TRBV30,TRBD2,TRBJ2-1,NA,CAWSERGGDDEQFF,TGTGCCTGGAGTGAGCGGGGCGGGGACGATGAGCAGTTCTTC
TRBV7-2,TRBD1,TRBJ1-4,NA,CASSLEGTGRINEKLFF,TGTGCCAGCAGCTTAGAGGGGACAGGGAGAATTAATGAAAAACTGTTTTTT
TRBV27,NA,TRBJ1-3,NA,CASSPGLRDTIYF,TGTGCCAGCAGCCCGGGGCTGAGGGACACCATATATTTT
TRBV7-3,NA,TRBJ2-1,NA,CASSLTRRDRGNEQFF,TGTGCCAGCAGCTTAACGAGGCGGGATAGGGGCAATGAGCAGTTCTTC
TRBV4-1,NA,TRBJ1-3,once,CASSQAPIESGNTIYF,TGCGCCAGCAGCCAGGCCCCAATAGAATCTGGAAACACCATATATTTT
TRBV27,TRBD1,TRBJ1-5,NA,CASSLSAGTVYSNQPQHF,TGTGCCAGCAGTTTATCCGCTGGGACAGTGTATAGCAATCAGCCCCAGCATTTT
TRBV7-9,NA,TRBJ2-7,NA,CASSLNLGYEQYF,TGTGCCAGCAGCTTAAATCTCGGCTACGAGCAGTACTTC
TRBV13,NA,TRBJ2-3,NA,CASSPRGADTQYF,TGTGCCAGCAGTCCCAGGGGTGCAGATACGCAGTATTTT
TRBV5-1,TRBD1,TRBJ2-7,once,CASSFGTGGSGEQYF,TGCGCCAGCAGCTTCGGGACAGGGGGCTCTGGCGAGCAGTACTTC
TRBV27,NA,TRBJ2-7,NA,CASRLGYEQYF,TGTGCCAGCAGACTTGGCTACGAGCAGTACTTC
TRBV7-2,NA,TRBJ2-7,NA,CASSFGTGYEQYF,TGTGCCAGCAGCTTCGGGACTGGCTACGAGCAGTACTTC
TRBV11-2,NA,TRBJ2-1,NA,CASSAAVGRDNEQFF,TGTGCCAGCAGCGCGGCAGTGGGCCGGGACAATGAGCAGTTCTTC
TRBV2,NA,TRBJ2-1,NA,CASSFSGQYNEQFF,TGTGCCAGCAGTTTCAGCGGACAGTACAATGAGCAGTTCTTC
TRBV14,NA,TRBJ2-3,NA,CASSQSPTDTQYF,TGTGCCAGCAGCCAAAGCCCCACAGATACGCAGTATTTT